These 19 T cell receptor beta chains share one sample of origin, sequenced in a study of blood T cell repertoires in COVID-19. Sequencing was performed with immunoSEQ multiplex PCR; in TCRdb, only in-frame clones are kept and a portion is missing. The sample lists 250,000 to 350,000 clones, over 80% occurring once. The source material was peripheral blood. The receptor source for this set is a woman in her fifties or sixties with COVID-19, enrolled during active disease.

The chain uses TRBV18 and TRBJ2-7; perhaps TRBD1 as D (5 bases). From germline, CDR1 is KGHSH and CDR2 LQKENI. Trimming took off 3 bases at V and 3 bases at J, with 15 bases between the two ends. This CDR3 is 15 amino acids long. CDR3 sequence (DNA): TGTGCCAGCTCACCCGCTTATGTAGGGGTCTACGAGCAGTACTTC. Translated, it gives CASSPAYVGVYEQYF.

This clone was observed once. This chain connects TRBV7-8 to TRBJ2-7; unclear D gene. V was pared by 4 bases and J by 0 bases, with 10 bases between. This CDR3 is built from 14 residues. Germline V lookup: CDR1 SGHVS, CDR2 FQNEAQ. The CDR3 DNA reads as TGTGCCAGCAGCTCTCGACTGCTCTCCTACGAGCAGTACTTC. The encoded protein is CASSSRLLSYEQYF.

The J gene is TRBJ1-2, the V gene TRBV7-6; D might be TRBD1 (5 bases). Germline lookup yields CDR1 SGHVS and CDR2 FNYEAQ. The germline V and J ends were trimmed by 5 bases and 4 bases, with 14 bases remaining between them. This CDR3 has 14 residues. The CDR3 is CASSPTAGGYGYTF. In nucleotides, the CDR3 is TGTGCCAGCAGCCCCACCGCCGGGGGCTATGGCTACACCTTC.

The rearrangement joins TRBV7-9 to TRBJ2-7, with D unclear. This CDR3 contains 13 residues. Germline values: CDR1 SEHNR, CDR2 FQNEAQ (reference sequence). Trimming shortened V by 4 bases and J by 3 bases, and 10 bases separated the two germline ends. CDR3 coding DNA: TGTGCCAGCAGCTCGACACTCGGCTACGAGCAGTACTTC. Its translation: CASSSTLGYEQYF.

The chain recombines TRBV5-1 with TRBJ1-6; no reliable D call. This CDR3 region has 15 residues. V lost 4 bases, J lost 7 bases, and 15 bases lay in between. Germline V gene data show CDR1 as SGHRS and CDR2 as YFSETQ. The CDR3 here is CASSQMSAGNSPLHF. The CDR3 coding sequence is TGCGCCAGCAGCCAAATGAGCGCCGGCAATTCACCCCTCCACTTT.

The chain has TRBV20-1 and TRBJ2-5; tentative D call: TRBD2 (5 bases). The V end was cut by 5 bases, the J end by 7 bases, with 8 bases between. CDR1 DFQATT and CDR2 SNEGSKA come from the germline V gene (reference sequence). This CDR3 spans 10 amino acids. The CDR3 spells CSAPEGTQYF. The CDR3 DNA is TGCAGTGCTCCCGAGGGGACCCAGTACTTC.

The rearrangement links TRBV24-1 to TRBJ1-5; TRBD1 aligns across 7 bases. After removal of 11 bases from V and 2 bases from J, the junction contained 14 bases not matched to a gene. Germline assignment: CDR1 KGHDR and CDR2 SFDVKD. The length of the CDR3 is 16 residues. The CDR3 DNA follows: TGTGCCATCGAACAGGGGCCGACCTCGGGCAATCAGCCCCAGCATTTT. Its translation is CAIEQGPTSGNQPQHF.

The chain combines TRBV5-6 with TRBJ2-5; TRBD2 is a possible D gene (6 bases). Germline values: CDR1 SGHDT, CDR2 YYEEEE. V was clipped by 3 bases and J by 4 bases, with 19 bases between them. The CDR3 length is 16 residues. The CDR3, as DNA: TGTGCCAGCAGCTCCCGATGGGGACTGACTTTAGAGACCCAGTACTTC. Translation: CASSSRWGLTLETQYF.

V and J are TRBV25-1 and TRBJ1-6; maybe TRBD1 (5 bases). V lost 5 bases to trimming and J lost 10 bases, with 6 bases between them. The CDR3 totals 11 residues. Per germline, CDR1 MGHDK and CDR2 SYGVNS. CDR3 bases: TGTGCCAGCAGTCGGGGGTCACCCCTCCACTTT. This encodes CASSRGSPLHF.

The V call is TRBV19, the J call TRBJ2-7, with 11 bases lining up with TRBD2. Germline assignment: CDR1 LNHDA and CDR2 SQIVND (reference sequence). The CDR3 is made up of 15 amino acids. Trimming removed 5 bases from V and 4 bases from J; junction bases left unmatched: 7. CDR3 bases: TGTGCCAGTAGTGTCACCGGGACTAGCGGATACGAGCAGTACTTC. Translating gives CASSVTGTSGYEQYF.

The CDR3: CASRSTAIHYGYTF. CDR3 coding DNA: TGTGCCAGCAGGTCGACAGCGATTCACTATGGCTACACCTTC. This rearrangement joins TRBV5-4 to TRBJ1-2, with D tentatively TRBD1 (5 bases). Looked up from germline, CDR1 is SGHNT and CDR2 is YYREEE (reference sequence). This CDR3 contains 14 residues. V lost 5 bases and J lost 3, with 14 bases in between.

This chain links TRBV24-1 with TRBJ2-1; TRBD2 is a possible D gene (6 bases). With 3 bases removed from V and 8 bases from J, the gap between germline ends came to 19 bases. The CDR3 contains 16 residues. Germline CDR1 KGHDR, CDR2 SFDVKD. CDR3 bases: TGTGCCACCAGTGATCGAGCGTGGGGGGTTGTGGATGAGCAGTTCTTC. This encodes CATSDRAWGVVDEQFF.

This chain joins TRBV3-1 (or the pseudogene TRBV3-2) and TRBJ2-7; 8 bases agree with TRBD2. With V trimmed by 1 base and J by 6 bases, 8 bases remained unmatched. The CDR3 loop spans 15 amino acids. Germline-derived CDR1 and CDR2 are LGHDT and YNNKEL (reference sequence). The CDR3 region has the DNA TGTGCCAGCAGCCAAGTTAGGACTAGCCTCGGCGAGCAGTACTTC. It specifies CASSQVRTSLGEQYF.

The chain combines TRBV3-1 (or the pseudogene TRBV3-2) with TRBJ2-7, with 7 bases that match TRBD1. Germline lookup yields CDR1 LGHDT and CDR2 YNNKEL (reference sequence). CDR3 length: 14 residues. Unmatched junction bases numbered 6, after V lost 0 bases and J lost 7 bases. The CDR3 nucleotides read TGTGCCAGCAGCCAAGACGGACAGGACGGGGAGCAGTACTTC. It codes for CASSQDGQDGEQYF.

In this sample, this clone turned up once. V gene TRBV18 combines with J gene TRBJ1-1; 11 bases fit TRBD1. CDR1 is KGHSH, CDR2 LQKENI, per germline. The CDR3 extends over 16 amino acids. After removal of 3 bases from V and 3 bases from J, the junction contained 6 bases not matched to a gene. The chain's CDR3 is CASSPLGQGAHTEAFF. The CDR3 nucleotides read TGTGCCAGCTCACCGCTTGGACAGGGGGCGCACACTGAAGCTTTCTTT.

This clone came up once. This rearrangement joins TRBV5-1 to TRBJ1-2; TRBD1 aligns across 10 bases. The trim removed 5 bases at V and 4 bases at J, leaving 11 bases unmatched. This CDR3 is 16 amino acids long. The germline V gene encodes CDR1 SGHRS and CDR2 YFSETQ. The CDR3 DNA reads TGCGCCAGCAGACTCGAGCCGGGACAGGGGAGCTATGGCTACACCTTC. Protein: CASRLEPGQGSYGYTF. Full variable domain (outside the CDR3, taken from reference TRBV5-1 and TRBJ1-2): KAGVTQTPRYLIKTRGQQVTLSCSPISGHRSVSWYQQTPGQGLQFLFEYFSETQRNKGNFPGRFSGRQFSNSRSEMNVSTLELGDSALYLCASRLEPGQGSYGYTFGSGTRLTVV.

The genes are TRBV7-2 and TRBJ2-1; TRBD2 matches 8 bases. With 3 bases clipped from V and 6 bases from J, the junction kept 1 base outside the gene matches. Looked up from germline, CDR1 is SGHTA and CDR2 is FQGNSA. The CDR3 is 13 amino acids. For the CDR3, the DNA is TGTGCCAGCAGCTTTGCGGGGGGCAATGAGCAGTTCTTC. Protein sequence: CASSFAGGNEQFF.

The chain links TRBV2 to TRBJ2-7; 7 bases align to TRBD1. Germline CDR1 and CDR2: SNHLY and FYNNEI. There are 13 residues in the CDR3. The V segment lost 5 bases and the J segment 3 bases; nucleotides outside the gene matches: 4. In DNA, the CDR3 is TGTGCCAGCAGTCGACAGGGTAACTACGAGCAGTACTTC. Translating it yields CASSRQGNYEQYF.

J is TRBJ2-1 and V is TRBV21-1; the listed D gene, TRBD1, was not tested against the DNA. TRBV21-1 is shown as a pseudogene. The CDR3 totals 19 residues. The CDR3 spells CASSKVLWGWWPLNNEQFF. The CDR3, as DNA: TGTGCCAGCAGCAAAGTGCTTTGGGGCTGGTGGCCCCTCAACAATGAGCAGTTCTTC.